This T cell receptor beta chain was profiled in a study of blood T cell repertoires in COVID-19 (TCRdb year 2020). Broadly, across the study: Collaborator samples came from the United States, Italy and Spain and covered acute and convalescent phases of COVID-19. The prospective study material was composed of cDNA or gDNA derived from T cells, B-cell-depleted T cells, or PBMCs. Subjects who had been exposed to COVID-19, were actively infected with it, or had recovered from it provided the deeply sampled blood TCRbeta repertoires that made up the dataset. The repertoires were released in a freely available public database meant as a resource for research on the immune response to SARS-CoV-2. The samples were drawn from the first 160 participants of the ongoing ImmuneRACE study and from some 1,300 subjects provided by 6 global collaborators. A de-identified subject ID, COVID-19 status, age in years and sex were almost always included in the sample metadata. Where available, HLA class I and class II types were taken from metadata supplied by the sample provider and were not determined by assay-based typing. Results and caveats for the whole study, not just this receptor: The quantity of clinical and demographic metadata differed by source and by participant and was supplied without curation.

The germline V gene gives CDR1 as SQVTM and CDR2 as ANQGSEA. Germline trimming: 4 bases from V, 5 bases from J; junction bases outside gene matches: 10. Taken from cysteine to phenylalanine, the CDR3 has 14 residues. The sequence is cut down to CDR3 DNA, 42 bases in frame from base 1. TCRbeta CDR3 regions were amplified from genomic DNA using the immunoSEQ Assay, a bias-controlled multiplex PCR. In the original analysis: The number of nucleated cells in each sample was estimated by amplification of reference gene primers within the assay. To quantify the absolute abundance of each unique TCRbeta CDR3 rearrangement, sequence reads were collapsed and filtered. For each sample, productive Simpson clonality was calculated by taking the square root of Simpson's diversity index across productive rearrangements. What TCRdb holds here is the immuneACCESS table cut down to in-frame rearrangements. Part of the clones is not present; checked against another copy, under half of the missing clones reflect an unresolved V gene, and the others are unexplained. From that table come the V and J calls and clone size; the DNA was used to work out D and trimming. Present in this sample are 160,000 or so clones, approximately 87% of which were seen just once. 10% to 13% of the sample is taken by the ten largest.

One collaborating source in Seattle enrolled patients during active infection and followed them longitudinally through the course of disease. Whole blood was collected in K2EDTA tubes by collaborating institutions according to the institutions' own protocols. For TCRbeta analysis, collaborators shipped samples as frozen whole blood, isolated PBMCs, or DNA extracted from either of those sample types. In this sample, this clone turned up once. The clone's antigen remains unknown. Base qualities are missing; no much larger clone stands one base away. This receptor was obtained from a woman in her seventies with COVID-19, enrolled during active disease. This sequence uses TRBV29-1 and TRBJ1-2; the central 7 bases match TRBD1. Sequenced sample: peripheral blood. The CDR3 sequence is CSVALHRDSYGYTF. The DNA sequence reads TGCAGCGTTGCCCTCCACCGGGACAGTTATGGCTACACCTTC.